The sample holds one count of the clone carrying this T cell receptor beta chain. The protocol was immunoSEQ multiplex PCR, while the TCRdb copy is restricted to in-frame clones and leaves out a portion. Of about 390,000 clones in the sample, 85% to 90% are singletons; the top ten hold roughly 9.4%. This sample stems from a study of blood T cell repertoires in COVID-19. Individuals aged roughly 18 to 95 years were recruited from about two dozen US areas. Losses at the gene ends were 2 bases for V and 9 bases for J; bases not matched to a gene: 7. Germline CDR1 MDHEN, CDR2 SYDVKM. The CDR3 totals 15 residues.

The sample consisted of PBMCs or T cells enriched from blood (not recorded which). The sequence came from a woman aged 45-65 years who had recovered from COVID-19. This chain links TRBV28 with TRBJ1-6; 7 bases line up with TRBD1. The CDR3 DNA reads as TGTGCCAGCAGTTTAAGGACAGGTCTGTTTTCACCCCTCCACTTT. It is translated as CASSLRTGLFSPLHF.